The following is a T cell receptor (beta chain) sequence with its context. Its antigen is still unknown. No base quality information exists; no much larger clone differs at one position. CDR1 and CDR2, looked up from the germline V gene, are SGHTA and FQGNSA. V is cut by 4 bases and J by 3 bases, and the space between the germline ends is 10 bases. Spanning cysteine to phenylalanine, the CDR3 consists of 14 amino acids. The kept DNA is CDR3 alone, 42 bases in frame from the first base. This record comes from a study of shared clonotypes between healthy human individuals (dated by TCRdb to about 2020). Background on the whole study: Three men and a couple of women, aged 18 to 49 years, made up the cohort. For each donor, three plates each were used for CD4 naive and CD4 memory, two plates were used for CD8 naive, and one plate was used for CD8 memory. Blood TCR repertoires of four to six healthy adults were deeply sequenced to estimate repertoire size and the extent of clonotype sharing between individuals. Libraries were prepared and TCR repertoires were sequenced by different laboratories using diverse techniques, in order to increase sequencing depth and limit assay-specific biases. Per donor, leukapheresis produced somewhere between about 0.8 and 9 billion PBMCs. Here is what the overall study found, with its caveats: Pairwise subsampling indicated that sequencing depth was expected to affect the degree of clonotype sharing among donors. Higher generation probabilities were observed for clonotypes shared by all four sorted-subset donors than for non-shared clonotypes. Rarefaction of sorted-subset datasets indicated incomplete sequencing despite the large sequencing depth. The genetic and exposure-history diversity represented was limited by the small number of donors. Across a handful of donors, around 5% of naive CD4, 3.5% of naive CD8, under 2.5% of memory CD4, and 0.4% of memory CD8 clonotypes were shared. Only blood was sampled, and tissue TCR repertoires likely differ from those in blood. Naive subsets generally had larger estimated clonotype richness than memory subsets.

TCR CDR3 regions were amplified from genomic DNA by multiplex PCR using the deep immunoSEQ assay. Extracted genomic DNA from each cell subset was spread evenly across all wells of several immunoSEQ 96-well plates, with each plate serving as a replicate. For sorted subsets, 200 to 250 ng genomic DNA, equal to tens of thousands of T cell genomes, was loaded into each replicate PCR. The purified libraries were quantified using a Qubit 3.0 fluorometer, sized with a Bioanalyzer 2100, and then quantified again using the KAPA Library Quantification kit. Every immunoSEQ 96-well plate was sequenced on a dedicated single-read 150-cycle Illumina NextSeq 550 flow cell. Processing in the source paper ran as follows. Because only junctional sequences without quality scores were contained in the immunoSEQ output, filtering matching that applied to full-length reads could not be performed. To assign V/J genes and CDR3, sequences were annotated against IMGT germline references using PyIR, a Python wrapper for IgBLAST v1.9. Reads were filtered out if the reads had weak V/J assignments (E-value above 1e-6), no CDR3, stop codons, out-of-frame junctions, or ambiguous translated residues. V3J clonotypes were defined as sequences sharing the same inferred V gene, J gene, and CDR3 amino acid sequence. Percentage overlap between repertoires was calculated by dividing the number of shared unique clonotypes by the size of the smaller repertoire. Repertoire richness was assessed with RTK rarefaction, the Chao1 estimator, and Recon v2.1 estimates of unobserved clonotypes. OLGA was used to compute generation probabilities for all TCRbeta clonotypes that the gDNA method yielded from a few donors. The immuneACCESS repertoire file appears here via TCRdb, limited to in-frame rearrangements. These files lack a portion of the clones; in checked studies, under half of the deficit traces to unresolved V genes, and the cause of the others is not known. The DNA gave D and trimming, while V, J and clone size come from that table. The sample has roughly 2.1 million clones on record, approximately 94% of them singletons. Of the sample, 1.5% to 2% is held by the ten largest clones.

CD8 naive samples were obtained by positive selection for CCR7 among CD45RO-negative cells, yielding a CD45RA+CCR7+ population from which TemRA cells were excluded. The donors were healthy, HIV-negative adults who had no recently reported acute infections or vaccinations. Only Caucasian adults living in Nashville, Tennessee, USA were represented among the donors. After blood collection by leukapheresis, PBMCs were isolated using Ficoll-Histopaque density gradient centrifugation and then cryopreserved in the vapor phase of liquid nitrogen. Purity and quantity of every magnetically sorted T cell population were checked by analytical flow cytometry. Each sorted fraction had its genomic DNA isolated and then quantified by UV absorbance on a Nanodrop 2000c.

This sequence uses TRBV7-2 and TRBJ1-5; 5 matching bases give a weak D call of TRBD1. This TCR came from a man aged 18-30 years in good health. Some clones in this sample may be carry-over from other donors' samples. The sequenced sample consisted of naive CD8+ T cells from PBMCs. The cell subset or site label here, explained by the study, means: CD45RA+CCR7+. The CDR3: CASSWDGSNQPQHF. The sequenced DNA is TGTGCCAGCAGCTGGGACGGATCCAATCAGCCCCAGCATTTT.